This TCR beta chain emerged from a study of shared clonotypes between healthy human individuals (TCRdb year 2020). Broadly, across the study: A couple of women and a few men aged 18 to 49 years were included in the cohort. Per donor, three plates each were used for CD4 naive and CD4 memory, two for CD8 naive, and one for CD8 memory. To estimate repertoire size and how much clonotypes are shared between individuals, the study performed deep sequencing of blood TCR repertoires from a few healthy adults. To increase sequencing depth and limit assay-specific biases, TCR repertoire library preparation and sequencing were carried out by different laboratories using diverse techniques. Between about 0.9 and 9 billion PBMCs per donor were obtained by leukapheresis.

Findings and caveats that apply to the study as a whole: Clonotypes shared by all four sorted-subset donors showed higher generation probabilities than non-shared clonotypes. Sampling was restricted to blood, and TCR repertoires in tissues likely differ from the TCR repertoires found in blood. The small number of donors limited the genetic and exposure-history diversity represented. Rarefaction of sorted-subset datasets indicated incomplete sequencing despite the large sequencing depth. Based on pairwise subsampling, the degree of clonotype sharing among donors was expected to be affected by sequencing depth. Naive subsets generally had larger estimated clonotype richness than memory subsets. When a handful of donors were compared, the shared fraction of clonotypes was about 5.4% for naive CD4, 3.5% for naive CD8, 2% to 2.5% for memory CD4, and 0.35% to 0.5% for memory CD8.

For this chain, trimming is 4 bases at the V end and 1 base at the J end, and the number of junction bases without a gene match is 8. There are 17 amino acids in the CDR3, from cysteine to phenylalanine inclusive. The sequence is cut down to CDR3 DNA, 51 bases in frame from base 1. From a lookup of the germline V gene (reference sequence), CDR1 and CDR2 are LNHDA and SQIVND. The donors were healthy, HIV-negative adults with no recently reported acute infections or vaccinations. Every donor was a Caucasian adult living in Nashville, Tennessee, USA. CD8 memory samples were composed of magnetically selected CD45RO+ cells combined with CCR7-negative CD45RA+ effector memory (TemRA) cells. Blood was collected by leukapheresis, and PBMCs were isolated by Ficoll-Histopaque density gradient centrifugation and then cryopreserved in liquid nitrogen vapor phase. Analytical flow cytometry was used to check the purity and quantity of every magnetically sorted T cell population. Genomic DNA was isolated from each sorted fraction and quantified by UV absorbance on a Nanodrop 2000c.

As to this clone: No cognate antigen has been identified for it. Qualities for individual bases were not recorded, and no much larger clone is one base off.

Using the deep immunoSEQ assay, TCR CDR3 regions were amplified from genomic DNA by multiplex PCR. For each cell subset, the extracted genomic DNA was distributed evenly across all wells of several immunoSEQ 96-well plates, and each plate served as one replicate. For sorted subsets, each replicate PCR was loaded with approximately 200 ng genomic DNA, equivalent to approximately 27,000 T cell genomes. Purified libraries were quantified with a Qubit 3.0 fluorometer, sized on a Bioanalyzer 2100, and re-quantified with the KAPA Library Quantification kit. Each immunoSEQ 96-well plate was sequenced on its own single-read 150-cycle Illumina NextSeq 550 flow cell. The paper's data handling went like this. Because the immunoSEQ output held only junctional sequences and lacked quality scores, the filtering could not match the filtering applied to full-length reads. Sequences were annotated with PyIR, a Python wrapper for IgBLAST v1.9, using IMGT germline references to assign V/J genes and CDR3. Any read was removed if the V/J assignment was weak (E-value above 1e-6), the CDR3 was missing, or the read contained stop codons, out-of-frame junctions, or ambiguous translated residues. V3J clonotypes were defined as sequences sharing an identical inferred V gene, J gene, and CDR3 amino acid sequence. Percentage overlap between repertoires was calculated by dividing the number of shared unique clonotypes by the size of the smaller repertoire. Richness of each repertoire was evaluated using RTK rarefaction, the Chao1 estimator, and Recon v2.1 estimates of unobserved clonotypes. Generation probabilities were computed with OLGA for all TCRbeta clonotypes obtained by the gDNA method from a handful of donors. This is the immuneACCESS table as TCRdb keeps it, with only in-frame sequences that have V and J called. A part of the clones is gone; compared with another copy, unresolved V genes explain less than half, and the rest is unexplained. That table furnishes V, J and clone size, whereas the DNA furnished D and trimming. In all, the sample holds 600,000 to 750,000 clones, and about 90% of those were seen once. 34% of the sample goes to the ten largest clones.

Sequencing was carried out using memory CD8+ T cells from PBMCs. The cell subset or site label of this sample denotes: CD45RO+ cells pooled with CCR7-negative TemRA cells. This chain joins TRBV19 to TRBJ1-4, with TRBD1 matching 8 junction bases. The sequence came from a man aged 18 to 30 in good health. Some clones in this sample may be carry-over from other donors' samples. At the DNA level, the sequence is TGTGCCAGTAGTAGACCGACAGGGGACCTAACTAATGAAAAACTGTTTTTT. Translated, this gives CASSRPTGDLTNEKLFF. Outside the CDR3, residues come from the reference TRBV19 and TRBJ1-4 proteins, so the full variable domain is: DGGITQSPKYLFRKEGQNVTLSCEQNLNHDAMYWYRQDPGQGLRLIYYSQIVNDFQKGDIAEGYSVSREKKESFPLTVTSAQKNPTAFYLCASSRPTGDLTNEKLFFGSGTQLSVL.